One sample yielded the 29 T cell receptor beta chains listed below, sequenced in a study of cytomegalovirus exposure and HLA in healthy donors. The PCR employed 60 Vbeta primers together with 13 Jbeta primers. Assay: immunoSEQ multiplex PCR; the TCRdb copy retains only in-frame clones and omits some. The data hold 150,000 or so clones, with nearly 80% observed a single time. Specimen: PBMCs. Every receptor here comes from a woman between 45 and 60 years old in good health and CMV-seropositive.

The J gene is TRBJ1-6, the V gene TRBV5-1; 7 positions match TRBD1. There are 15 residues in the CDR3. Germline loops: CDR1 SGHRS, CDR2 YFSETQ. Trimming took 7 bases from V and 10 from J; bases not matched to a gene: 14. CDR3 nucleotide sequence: TGCGCCAGCGGAGACGCAGGGGGTCACCAATCACCCCTCCACTTT. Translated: CASGDAGGHQSPLHF.

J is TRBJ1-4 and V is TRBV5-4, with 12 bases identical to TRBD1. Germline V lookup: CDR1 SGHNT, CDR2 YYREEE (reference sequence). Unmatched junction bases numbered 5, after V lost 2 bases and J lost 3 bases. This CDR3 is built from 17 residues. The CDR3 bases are TGTGCCAGCAGCTTTCGGGGACAGGGGGCGGCTAATGAAAAACTGTTTTTT. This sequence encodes CASSFRGQGAANEKLFF.

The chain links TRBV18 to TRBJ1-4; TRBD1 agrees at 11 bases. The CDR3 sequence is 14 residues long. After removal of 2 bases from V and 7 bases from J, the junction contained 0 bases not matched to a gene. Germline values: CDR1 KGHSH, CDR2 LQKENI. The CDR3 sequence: CASSPGTGGEKLFF. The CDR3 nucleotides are TGTGCCAGCTCACCAGGGACAGGGGGTGAAAAACTGTTTTTT.

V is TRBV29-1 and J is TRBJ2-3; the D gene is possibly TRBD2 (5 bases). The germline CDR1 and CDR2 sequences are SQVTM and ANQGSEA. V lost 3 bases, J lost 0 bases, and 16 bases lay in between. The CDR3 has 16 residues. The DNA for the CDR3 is TGCAGCGTTGACCGGGGTACGGGAACTAGCACAGATACGCAGTATTTT. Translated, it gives CSVDRGTGTSTDTQYF.

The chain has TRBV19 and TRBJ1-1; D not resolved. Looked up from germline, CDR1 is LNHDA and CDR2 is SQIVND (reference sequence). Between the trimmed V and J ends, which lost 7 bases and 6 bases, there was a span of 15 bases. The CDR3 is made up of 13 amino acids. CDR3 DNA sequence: TGTGCCAGTAAACTCAGGAGGATGGCTGAAGCTTTCTTT. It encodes CASKLRRMAEAFF.

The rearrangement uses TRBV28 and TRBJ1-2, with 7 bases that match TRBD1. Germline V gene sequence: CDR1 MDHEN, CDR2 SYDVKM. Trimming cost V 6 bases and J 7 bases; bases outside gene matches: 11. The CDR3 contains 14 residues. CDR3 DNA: TGTGCCAGCAGGCGACAGGGAAAACGGATTGGCTACACCTTC. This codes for CASRRQGKRIGYTF.

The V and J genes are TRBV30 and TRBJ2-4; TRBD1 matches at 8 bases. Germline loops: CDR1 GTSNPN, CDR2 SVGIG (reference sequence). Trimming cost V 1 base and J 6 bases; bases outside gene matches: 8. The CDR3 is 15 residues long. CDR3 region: CAWSARQGLGNIQYF. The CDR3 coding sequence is TGTGCCTGGAGTGCGCGACAGGGGCTGGGAAACATTCAGTACTTC.

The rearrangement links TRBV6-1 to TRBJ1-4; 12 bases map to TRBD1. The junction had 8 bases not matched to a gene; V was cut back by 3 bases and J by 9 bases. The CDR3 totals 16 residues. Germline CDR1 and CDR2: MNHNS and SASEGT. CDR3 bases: TGTGCCAGCAGTGAGGGACAGGGGGCAGGATTCAAAAAACTGTTTTTT. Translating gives CASSEGQGAGFKKLFF.

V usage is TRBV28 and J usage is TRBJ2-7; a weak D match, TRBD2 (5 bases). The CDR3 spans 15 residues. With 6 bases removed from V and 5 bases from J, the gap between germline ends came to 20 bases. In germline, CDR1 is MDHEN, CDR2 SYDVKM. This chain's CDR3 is CASSIGIPTGHEQYF. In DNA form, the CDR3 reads TGTGCCAGCAGCATCGGGATCCCGACCGGCCACGAGCAGTACTTC.

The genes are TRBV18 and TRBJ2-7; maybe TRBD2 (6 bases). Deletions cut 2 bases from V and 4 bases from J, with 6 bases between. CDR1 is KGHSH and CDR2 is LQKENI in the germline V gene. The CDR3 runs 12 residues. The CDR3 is CASSPGTYEQYF. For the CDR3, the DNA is TGTGCCAGCTCACCAGGGACTTACGAGCAGTACTTC.

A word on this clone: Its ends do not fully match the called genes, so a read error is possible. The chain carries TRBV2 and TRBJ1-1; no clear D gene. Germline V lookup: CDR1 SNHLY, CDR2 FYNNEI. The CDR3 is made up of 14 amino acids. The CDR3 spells CASSEGLATTEAFF. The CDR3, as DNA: TGTGCCAGCAGCGAAGGTCTGGCCACCACTGAAGCTTTCTTT.

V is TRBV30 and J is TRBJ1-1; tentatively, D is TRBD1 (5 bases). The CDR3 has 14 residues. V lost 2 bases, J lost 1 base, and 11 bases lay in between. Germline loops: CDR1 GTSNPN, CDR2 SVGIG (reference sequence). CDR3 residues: CAWSWGGSNTEAFF. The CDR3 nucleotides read TGTGCCTGGAGTTGGGGGGGTTCGAACACTGAAGCTTTCTTT. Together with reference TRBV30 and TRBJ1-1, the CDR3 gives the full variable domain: SQTIHQWPATLVQPVGSPLSLECTVEGTSNPNLYWYRQAAGRGLQLLFYSVGIGQISSEVPQNLSASRPQDRQFILSSKKLLLSDSGFYLCAWSWGGSNTEAFFGQGTRLTVV.

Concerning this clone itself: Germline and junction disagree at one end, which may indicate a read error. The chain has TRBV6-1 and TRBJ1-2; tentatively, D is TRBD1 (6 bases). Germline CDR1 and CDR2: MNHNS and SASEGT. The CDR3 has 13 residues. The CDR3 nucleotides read TGTGCCAGCAGCCCTATCCTTCGACAGGTGCTAGGATTC. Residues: CASSPILRQVLGF.

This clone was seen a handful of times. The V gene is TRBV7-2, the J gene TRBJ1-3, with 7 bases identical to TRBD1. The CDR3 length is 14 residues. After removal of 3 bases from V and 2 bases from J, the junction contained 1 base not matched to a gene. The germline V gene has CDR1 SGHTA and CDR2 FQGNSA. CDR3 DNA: TGTGCCAGCAGCTTTACAGGGGCTGGAAACACCATATATTTT. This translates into CASSFTGAGNTIYF.

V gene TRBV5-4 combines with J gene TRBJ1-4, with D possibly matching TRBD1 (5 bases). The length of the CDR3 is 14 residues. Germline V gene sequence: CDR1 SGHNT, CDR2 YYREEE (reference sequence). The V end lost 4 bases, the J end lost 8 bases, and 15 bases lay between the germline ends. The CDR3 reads CASSLGGGGEKLFF. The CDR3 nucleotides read TGTGCCAGCAGCCTGGGGGGGGGAGGAGAAAAACTGTTTTTT.

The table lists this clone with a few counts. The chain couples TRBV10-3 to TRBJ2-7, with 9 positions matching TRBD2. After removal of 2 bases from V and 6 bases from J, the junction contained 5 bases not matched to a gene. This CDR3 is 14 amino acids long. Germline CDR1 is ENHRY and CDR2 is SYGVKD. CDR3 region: CAISELAGRGEQYF. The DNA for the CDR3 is TGTGCCATCAGTGAGCTAGCGGGGAGGGGCGAGCAGTACTTC.

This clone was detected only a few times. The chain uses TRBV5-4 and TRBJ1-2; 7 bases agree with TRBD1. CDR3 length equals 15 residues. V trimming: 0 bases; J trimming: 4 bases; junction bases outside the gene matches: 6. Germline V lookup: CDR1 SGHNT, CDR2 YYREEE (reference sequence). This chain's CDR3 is CASSLATGYPYGYTF. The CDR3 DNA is TGTGCCAGCAGCTTGGCGACAGGGTATCCCTATGGCTACACCTTC. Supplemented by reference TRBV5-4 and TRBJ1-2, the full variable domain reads ETGVTQSPTHLIKTRGQQVTLRCSSQSGHNTVSWYQQALGQGPQFIFQYYREEENGRGNFPPRFSGLQFPNYSSELNVNALELDDSALYLCASSLATGYPYGYTFGSGTRLTVV.

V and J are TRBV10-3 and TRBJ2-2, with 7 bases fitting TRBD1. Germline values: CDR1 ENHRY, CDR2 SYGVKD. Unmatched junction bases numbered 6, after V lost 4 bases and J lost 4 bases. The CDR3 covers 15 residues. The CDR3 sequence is CAISGSTGTTGELFF. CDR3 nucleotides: TGTGCCATCAGTGGATCGACAGGGACCACCGGGGAGCTGTTTTTT.

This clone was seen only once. As DNA, the CDR3 is TGTGCCAGCAGCCAACAGGGGTCCGGGAAGACCCAGTACTTC. Translation: CASSQQGSGKTQYF. This chain joins TRBV2 and TRBJ2-5; 7 bases line up with TRBD1. CDR1 and CDR2 from the germline V gene are SNHLY and FYNNEI. V shed 6 bases and J 6 bases; nucleotides not matched to a gene: 10. The CDR3 is 14 amino acids.

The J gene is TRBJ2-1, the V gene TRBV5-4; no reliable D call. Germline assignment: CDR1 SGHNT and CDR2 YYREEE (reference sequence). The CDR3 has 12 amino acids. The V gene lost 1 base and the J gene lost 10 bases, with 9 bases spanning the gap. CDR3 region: CASSLRQDEQFF. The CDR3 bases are TGTGCCAGCAGCTTGCGACAAGACGAGCAGTTCTTC.

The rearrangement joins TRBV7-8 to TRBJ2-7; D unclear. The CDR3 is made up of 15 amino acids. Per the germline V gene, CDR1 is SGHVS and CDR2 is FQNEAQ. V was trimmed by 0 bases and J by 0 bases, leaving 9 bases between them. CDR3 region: CASSLASVISYEQYF. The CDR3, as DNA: TGTGCCAGCAGCTTAGCGTCGGTCATCTCCTACGAGCAGTACTTC.

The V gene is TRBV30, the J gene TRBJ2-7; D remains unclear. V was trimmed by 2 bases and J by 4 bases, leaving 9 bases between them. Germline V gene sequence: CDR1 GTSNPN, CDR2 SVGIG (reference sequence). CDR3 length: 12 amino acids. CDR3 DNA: TGTGCCTGGAGTTTATCGGTTTACGAGCAGTACTTC. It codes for CAWSLSVYEQYF.

In nucleotides, the CDR3 is TGTGCCAGCAGTGGTTTGCAGGGGGGTAATTCACCCCTCCACTTT. This translates into CASSGLQGGNSPLHF. The genes are TRBV6-6 and TRBJ1-6, with 7 bases lining up with TRBD1. Germline V gene data show CDR1 as MNHNY and CDR2 as SVGAGI (reference sequence). The CDR3 consists of 15 residues. After removal of 5 bases from V and 6 bases from J, the junction contained 7 bases not matched to a gene.

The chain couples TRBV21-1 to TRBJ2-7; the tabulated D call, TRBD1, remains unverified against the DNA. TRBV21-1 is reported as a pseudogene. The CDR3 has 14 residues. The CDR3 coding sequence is TGTGCCAGCAGCAAACAGGGCAGGGTACGCGAGCAGTACTTC. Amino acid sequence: CASSKQGRVREQYF.

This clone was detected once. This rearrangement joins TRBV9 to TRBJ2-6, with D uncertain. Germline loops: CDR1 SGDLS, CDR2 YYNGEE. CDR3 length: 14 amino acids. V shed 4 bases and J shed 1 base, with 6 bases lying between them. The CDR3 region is CASSPQSGANVLTF. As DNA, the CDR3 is TGTGCCAGCAGCCCGCAGTCTGGGGCCAACGTCCTGACTTTC.

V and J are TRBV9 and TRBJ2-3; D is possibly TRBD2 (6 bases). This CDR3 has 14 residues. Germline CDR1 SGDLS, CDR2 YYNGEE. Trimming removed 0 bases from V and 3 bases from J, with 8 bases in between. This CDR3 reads CASSVVAATDTQYF. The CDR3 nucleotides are TGTGCCAGCAGCGTAGTAGCGGCAACAGATACGCAGTATTTT.

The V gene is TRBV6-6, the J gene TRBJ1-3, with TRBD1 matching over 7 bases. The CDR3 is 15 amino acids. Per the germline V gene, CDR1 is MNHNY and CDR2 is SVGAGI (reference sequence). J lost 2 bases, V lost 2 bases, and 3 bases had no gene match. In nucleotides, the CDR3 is TGTGCCAGCAGTTACCATGACAGGGCTGGAAACACCATATATTTT. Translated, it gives CASSYHDRAGNTIYF.

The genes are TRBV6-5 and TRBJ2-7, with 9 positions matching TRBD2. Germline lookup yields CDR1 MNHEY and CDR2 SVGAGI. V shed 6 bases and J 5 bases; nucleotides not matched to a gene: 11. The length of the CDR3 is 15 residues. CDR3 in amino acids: CASRRGGAGGHEQYF. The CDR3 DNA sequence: TGTGCCAGCAGACGCGGGGGAGCGGGGGGCCACGAGCAGTACTTC.

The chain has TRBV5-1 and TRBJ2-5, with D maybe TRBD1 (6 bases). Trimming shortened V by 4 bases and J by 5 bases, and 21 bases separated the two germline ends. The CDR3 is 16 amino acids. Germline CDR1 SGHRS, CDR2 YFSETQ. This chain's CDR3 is CASSKTRGTGWETQYF. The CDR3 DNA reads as TGCGCCAGCAGCAAGACCAGGGGAACAGGGTGGGAGACCCAGTACTTC.